The 19 T cell receptor beta chains listed next were all sequenced from one sample in a study of T-cell reconstitution after alpha-beta-depleted transplantation in children. Unique molecular identifiers were incorporated into the prepared TCRbeta library. TCRdb reprocessed the PCR reads with MiXCR, giving one entry per CDR3 protein. The repertoire holds 250,000 to 400,000 distinct CDR3 sequences, with 20% to 30% as singletons. This sample comprised PBMCs, mostly from graft donor cells, obtained 180 days after TCRalphabeta/CD19-depleted stem cell transplant. These receptors were obtained from a male patient aged 10 to 17 who had a stem cell transplant for acute lymphoblastic leukemia, so the T cells may come from the graft donor.

The chain recombines TRBV7-9 with TRBJ1-2; a weak D match, TRBD1 (5 bases). The CDR3 spans 15 residues. Trimming removed 1 base from V and 6 bases from J, with 15 bases in between. Germline CDR1 and CDR2: SEHNR and FQNEAQ (reference sequence). The CDR3 DNA sequence: TGTGCCAGCAGCTTAGGACATAACCCGGGGGATGGCTACACCTTC. This gives the protein CASSLGHNPGDGYTF.

This clonotype has just a few counts. The chain carries TRBV7-3 and TRBJ1-1, with 8 bases fitting TRBD1. V lost 4 bases to trimming and J lost 7 bases; unmatched junction nucleotides: 11. The CDR3 consists of 15 residues. Per the germline V gene, CDR1 is SGHTA and CDR2 is FQGTGA. CDR3 loop: CASSSGQDPRGEAFF. The DNA of the CDR3 is TGTGCCAGCAGCTCGGGACAGGACCCCCGGGGTGAAGCTTTCTTT.

This clonotype was found many times. The chain is built from TRBV5-5 and TRBJ2-7; D remains unclear. This CDR3 contains 14 residues. Between the trimmed V and J ends, which lost 2 bases and 0 bases, there was a span of 9 bases. From germline, CDR1 is SGHKS and CDR2 YYEKEE (reference sequence). CDR3 nucleotide sequence: TGTGCCAGCAGCTTTTTGGACGGCTCCTACGAGCAGTACTTC. This encodes CASSFLDGSYEQYF.

This clonotype was seen more than once but under ten times. The chain combines TRBV4-1 with TRBJ1-5, with D perhaps TRBD1 (6 bases). V lost 0 bases and J lost 1, with 10 bases in between. CDR3 length: 16 residues. CDR1 and CDR2 (germline): MGHRA, YSYEKL. The CDR3 protein is CASSQDIGQSNQPQHF. The DNA of the CDR3 is TGCGCCAGCAGCCAAGATATCGGACAGAGCAATCAGCCCCAGCATTTT.

This clonotype was observed a handful of times. The CDR3 loop is CSGYGDTEAFF. The CDR3 nucleotides are TGCAGCGGGTATGGGGACACTGAAGCTTTCTTT. The gene calls are TRBV20-1 and TRBJ1-1; D call uncertain. CDR1 is DFQATT, CDR2 SNEGSKA, per germline (reference sequence). The CDR3 covers 11 residues.

This sequence joins TRBV12-3 or TRBV12-4 and TRBJ2-7; D gene ambiguous. The CDR3 consists of 13 residues. V dropped 5 bases and J dropped 2 bases, with 10 bases sitting between them. The CDR3 region has the DNA TGTGCCAGCAGTCCCACACCTACCTACGAGCAGTACTTC. It translates to CASSPTPTYEQYF.

V gene TRBV5-1 combines with J gene TRBJ1-6, with 9 bases identical to TRBD1. After removal of 4 bases from V and 6 bases from J, the junction contained 2 bases not matched to a gene. Germline CDR1 reads SGHRS; CDR2 reads YFSETQ. The CDR3 loop spans 14 amino acids. The CDR3 sequence is CASSRQGGNSPLHF. DNA of the CDR3: TGCGCCAGCAGCCGACAGGGGGGTAATTCACCCCTCCACTTT.

This sequence joins TRBV7-2 and TRBJ1-2; the D gene is possibly TRBD1 (5 bases). Germline assignment: CDR1 SGHTA and CDR2 FQGNSA. V lost 5 bases and J 8 bases, leaving 24 bases between the germline ends. The CDR3 covers 16 residues. In nucleotides, the CDR3 is TGTGCCAGCAGCCCCTGGTACAGGAAAAACCCCGGGGGCTACACCTTC. It is translated as CASSPWYRKNPGGYTF.

This clonotype was seen just once. The J gene is TRBJ2-1, the V gene TRBV27, with D perhaps TRBD2 (5 bases). Between the trimmed V and J ends, which lost 1 base and 8 bases, there was a span of 15 bases. This CDR3 contains 15 residues. In germline, CDR1 is MNHEY, CDR2 SMNVEV (reference sequence). CDR3 nucleotide sequence: TGTGCCAGCAGTTTATTCCGCCCCCTGAGGGATGAGCAGTTCTTC. Translating it yields CASSLFRPLRDEQFF.

This clonotype was counted a few times. This chain connects TRBV3-1 to TRBJ1-1; D is ambiguous. CDR3 size: 14 residues. Per the germline V gene, CDR1 is LGHDT and CDR2 is YNNKEL (reference sequence). Between the trimmed V and J ends, which lost 0 bases and 4 bases, there was a span of 9 bases. CDR3 amino acids: CASSQEARITEAFF. CDR3 coding DNA: TGTGCCAGCAGCCAAGAAGCGCGGATCACTGAAGCTTTCTTT. Based on the CDR3 plus reference TRBV3-1 and TRBJ1-1, the full variable domain is DTAVSQTPKYLVTQMGNDKSIKCEQNLGHDTMYWYKQDSKKFLKIMFSYNNKELIINETVPNRFSPKSPDKAHLNLHINSLELGDSAVYFCASSQEARITEAFFGQGTRLTVV.

This clonotype was recorded a few times. The chain has TRBV25-1 and TRBJ1-4, with 9 bases that match TRBD1. Germline values: CDR1 MGHDK, CDR2 SYGVNS. The length of the CDR3 is 14 residues. The V gene end was trimmed by 5 bases and the J gene end by 5 bases; junction bases not matched to a gene: 3. As DNA, the CDR3 is TGTGCCAGCAGTACAGGGGGCCTAAATGAAAAACTGTTTTTT. This sequence encodes CASSTGGLNEKLFF.

There are a few counts of this clonotype. The chain is built from TRBV12-3 or TRBV12-4 and TRBJ1-4; D unclear. This CDR3 has 13 residues. Between the trimmed V and J ends, which lost 7 bases and 4 bases, there was a span of 10 bases. CDR3 sequence: CASTLNLNEKLFF. The CDR3 region has the DNA TGTGCCAGCACCTTGAACCTTAATGAAAAACTGTTTTTT.

This chain links TRBV12-3 or TRBV12-4 with TRBJ1-2; D is unclear. V shed 1 base and J shed 5 bases, with 17 bases lying between them. The CDR3 extends over 16 amino acids. The CDR3 DNA follows: TGTGCCAGCAGTTTAGGGCCTGGTGAAGCCGTGTATGGCTACACCTTC. Protein: CASSLGPGEAVYGYTF.

This clonotype was counted ten times or more. J is TRBJ2-4 and V is TRBV5-1; 8 bases line up with TRBD1. CDR3 length equals 13 residues. V gave up 4 bases and J gave up 15 bases; unmatched junction bases: 12. The germline V gene encodes CDR1 SGHRS and CDR2 YFSETQ. The CDR3 loop is CASSKTGAVPRYF. The CDR3 DNA follows: TGCGCCAGCAGCAAGACAGGGGCAGTACCGCGGTACTTC. The entire variable domain, with the rest obtained from reference TRBV5-1 and TRBJ2-4, is as follows: KAGVTQTPRYLIKTRGQQVTLSCSPISGHRSVSWYQQTPGQGLQFLFEYFSETQRNKGNFPGRFSGRQFSNSRSEMNVSTLELGDSALYLCASSKTGAVPRYFGAGTRLSVL.

This chain connects TRBV7-9 to TRBJ1-3; TRBD1 might be the D (6 bases). The CDR3 length is 15 residues. V lost 5 bases, J lost 2 bases, and 13 bases lay in between. CDR1 SEHNR and CDR2 FQNEAQ come from the germline V gene (reference sequence). Written as DNA, the CDR3 is TGTGCCAGCAGCCCCAGGGGAAGGGCTGGAAACACCATATATTTT. The encoded protein is CASSPRGRAGNTIYF.

A few counts support this clonotype. The CDR3 DNA reads TGCAGTGCTAGAGATACTCCATCTACCTTCTCCTACGAGCAGTACTTC. Protein product: CSARDTPSTFSYEQYF. The chain links TRBV20-1 to TRBJ2-7; D uncertain. Germline V gives CDR1 DFQATT, CDR2 SNEGSKA (reference sequence). The CDR3 has 16 residues. Deletions cut 0 bases from V and 0 bases from J, with 15 bases between.

This clonotype was detected a few times. This rearrangement joins TRBV20-1 to TRBJ1-5; 9 bases map to TRBD1. CDR3 length: 13 amino acids. Germline CDR1 reads DFQATT; CDR2 reads SNEGSKA (reference sequence). With 5 bases clipped from V and 9 bases from J, the junction kept 8 bases outside the gene matches. As DNA, the CDR3 is TGCAGTGCTCGACTAACAGGGGGCCTGCCCCAGCATTTT. As protein: CSARLTGGLPQHF.

This clonotype was counted only a few times. This rearrangement joins TRBV11-2 to TRBJ2-7; D gene uncertain. CDR1 and CDR2 from the germline V gene are SGHAT and FQNNGV. The CDR3 sequence is 15 residues long. V was pared by 1 base and J by 0 bases, with 10 bases between. CDR3 nucleotide sequence: TGTGCCAGCAGCTTAGTTCCAAGCAACTCCTACGAGCAGTACTTC. Its protein product is CASSLVPSNSYEQYF.

The chain has TRBV5-1 and TRBJ2-7; TRBD2 matches 15 bases. The CDR3 runs to 15 residues. V dropped 2 bases and J dropped 6; count of bases not matched to a gene: 3. The germline V gene has CDR1 SGHRS and CDR2 YFSETQ. Written as DNA, the CDR3 is TGCGCCAGCAGCTTCGGACTAGCGGGAGGGACCGAGCAGTACTTC. It yields the protein CASSFGLAGGTEQYF. Together with reference TRBV5-1 and TRBJ2-7, the CDR3 gives the full variable domain: KAGVTQTPRYLIKTRGQQVTLSCSPISGHRSVSWYQQTPGQGLQFLFEYFSETQRNKGNFPGRFSGRQFSNSRSEMNVSTLELGDSALYLCASSFGLAGGTEQYFGPGTRLTVT.